This T cell receptor beta chain was found in a study of shared clonotypes between healthy human individuals. Study-wide findings and caveats: The four-donor shared clonotypes exceeded non-shared clonotypes in generation probability, with non-shared ones scoring lower. Rarefaction showed sorted-subset sequencing was incomplete despite large depth. Few donors restricted represented genetic and exposure-history diversity.

This table comes from immunoSEQ multiplex PCR, and its TCRdb copy is limited to in-frame clones, with some not included. The sample records some 600,000 clones, approximately 96% being singletons. This CDR3 comprises 15 residues. The V end lost 7 bases, the J end lost 3 bases, and 18 bases lay between the germline ends. CDR1 and CDR2 (germline): SEHNR, FQNEAQ (reference sequence). Cells designated naive CD8 were CD45RO-negative and were positively selected for CCR7, with terminally differentiated effector memory CD45RA+ cells excluded. Points on this clone: Its specificity is unknown.

V and J are TRBV7-9 and TRBJ1-1, with D unresolved. This receptor was taken from a young woman in good health. Sequenced input: naive CD8+ T cells sorted from blood. The CDR3: CASISLRGGDTEAFF. The CDR3 DNA sequence: TGTGCCAGCATATCCTTGCGGGGTGGGGACACTGAAGCTTTCTTT.